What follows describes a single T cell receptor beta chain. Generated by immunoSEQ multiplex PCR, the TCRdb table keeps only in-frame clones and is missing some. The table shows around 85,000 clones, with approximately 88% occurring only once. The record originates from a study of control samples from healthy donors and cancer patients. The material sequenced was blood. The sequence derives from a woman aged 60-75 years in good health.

CDR3 residues: CASSLVAPSDTQYF. As DNA, the CDR3 is TGTGCCAGCAGCTTAGTAGCCCCCTCAGATACGCAGTATTTT. The J gene is TRBJ2-3, the V gene TRBV7-9, with D hard to call. CDR3 length: 14 amino acids. Trimming removed 1 base at V and 4 bases at J, with 9 bases between. Germline lookup yields CDR1 SEHNR and CDR2 FQNEAQ (reference sequence).